One T cell receptor beta chain is described in this entry. The authors reverse transcribed about 0.45 to 1 ug RNA with random hexamers. TCRdb itself ran the immunoSEQ multiplex PCR reads through MiXCR, one entry per CDR3 protein. Of about 130,000 distinct CDR3 sequences detected, 95% appear once; the ten largest clones hold over 0.15%. The sample originates from a study of CD8 T cells in Susac syndrome. The CDR3 consists of 13 residues. The V gene end was trimmed by 11 bases and the J gene end by 4 bases; junction bases not matched to a gene: 8. Germline V gene data show CDR1 as SNHLY and CDR2 as FYNNEI.

This sequence originates from a human donor with Susac syndrome. The chain has TRBV2 and TRBJ2-7, with TRBD1 identical over 10 bases. Sequenced: CD8+ T cells from PBMCs. The CDR3 region is CAGRQGAAYEQYF. The CDR3 nucleotides are TGTGCCGGAAGACAGGGGGCGGCGTACGAGCAGTACTTC.